This paragraph covers one T cell receptor beta chain sequence. Its antigen remains unidentified. The PCR was carried out with 60 Vbeta primers and 13 Jbeta primers. Generated by immunoSEQ multiplex PCR, the TCRdb table keeps only in-frame clones and is missing some. The sample lists around 150,000 clones; over 75% were seen once. The data were taken from a study of cytomegalovirus exposure and HLA in healthy donors. Overall study findings and caveats: Immune exposure data for these donors was limited to CMV serostatus. From TCR beta sequences, most subjects' HLA-A and HLA-B alleles were reportedly predicted accurately.

Germline V gene sequence: CDR1 SGHRS, CDR2 YFSETQ. The CDR3 totals 13 residues. The sequenced sample consisted of PBMCs. This clonotype originated in a man aged 50-60 years in good health and CMV-seronegative. The V call is TRBV5-1, the J call TRBJ2-5; maybe TRBD1 (6 bases). The J call is doubtful: the DNA matches TRBJ2-7 better. The CDR3 is CASSVPGDYEQYF. The CDR3 DNA reads as TGCGCCAGCAGTGTCCCAGGGGACTACGAGCAGTACTTC.